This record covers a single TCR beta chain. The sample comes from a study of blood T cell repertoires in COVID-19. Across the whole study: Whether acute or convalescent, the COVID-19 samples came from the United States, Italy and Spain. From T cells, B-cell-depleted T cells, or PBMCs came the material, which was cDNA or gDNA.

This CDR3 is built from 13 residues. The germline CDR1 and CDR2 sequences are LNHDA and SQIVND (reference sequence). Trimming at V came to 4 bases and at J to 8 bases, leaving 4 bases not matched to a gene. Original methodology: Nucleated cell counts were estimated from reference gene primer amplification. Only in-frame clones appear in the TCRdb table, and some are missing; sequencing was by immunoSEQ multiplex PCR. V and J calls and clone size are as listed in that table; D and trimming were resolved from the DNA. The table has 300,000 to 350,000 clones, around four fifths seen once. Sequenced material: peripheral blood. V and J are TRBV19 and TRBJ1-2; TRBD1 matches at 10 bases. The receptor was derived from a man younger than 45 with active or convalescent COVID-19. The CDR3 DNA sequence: TGTGCCAGTAGTAGAGGACAGGGGGGCGGCTACACCTTC. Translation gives CASSRGQGGGYTF. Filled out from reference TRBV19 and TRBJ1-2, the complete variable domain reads DGGITQSPKYLFRKEGQNVTLSCEQNLNHDAMYWYRQDPGQGLRLIYYSQIVNDFQKGDIAEGYSVSREKKESFPLTVTSAQKNPTAFYLCASSRGQGGGYTFGSGTRLTVV.